A single sample gave rise to the 5 T cell receptor beta chains below, sequenced in a study of blood T cell repertoires in COVID-19. Here immunoSEQ multiplex PCR was the method, and the copy in TCRdb shows in-frame clones only, minus some. The sample holds about 480,000 clones, roughly 90% seen once. Specimen: PBMCs or T cells enriched from blood (not recorded which). These TCRs come from a woman aged 40 to 55 who had recovered from COVID-19.

The gene calls are TRBV6-2 or TRBV6-3 and TRBJ1-1, with TRBD1 matching 11 bases. With V trimmed by 0 bases and J by 5 bases, 5 bases remained unmatched. From germline, CDR1 is MNHEY and CDR2 SVGEGT. The CDR3 covers 16 residues. CDR3 in amino acids: CASSYSGTGGKTEAFF. CDR3 DNA sequence: TGTGCCAGCAGTTACTCGGGGACAGGGGGAAAAACTGAAGCTTTCTTT.

The J gene is TRBJ1-2, the V gene TRBV4-3; no firm D call. The CDR3 loop spans 14 amino acids. V gave up 0 bases and J gave up 8 bases, with 13 bases separating them. CDR1 LGHNA and CDR2 YSLEER come from the germline V gene. Written as DNA, the CDR3 is TGCGCCAGCAGCCAAGAAAGGGTCGCGGGGGGCTACACCTTC. It translates to CASSQERVAGGYTF.

This chain uses TRBV21-1 with TRBJ1-5; TRBD1, the table's D call, was not compared with the DNA. TRBV21-1 is shown as a pseudogene. This CDR3 contains 16 residues. In DNA form, the CDR3 reads TGTGCCAGCAGCAAAGGTCGGACACTTGGCAATCAGCCCCAGCATTTT. Translation: CASSKGRTLGNQPQHF.

This sequence joins TRBV5-1 and TRBJ2-3; TRBD2 matches 7 bases. From germline, CDR1 is SGHRS and CDR2 YFSETQ. V lost 4 bases and J lost 1; bases outside the gene matches: 6. The CDR3 covers 15 residues. CDR3 DNA: TGCGCCAGCAGCCCGAAGCGGGAAGGCACAGATACGCAGTATTTT. Protein product: CASSPKREGTDTQYF.

This clone has a single count. V and J are TRBV29-1 and TRBJ2-5; 8 bases map to TRBD2. The CDR3 length is 14 residues. The germline CDR1 and CDR2 sequences are SQVTM and ANQGSEA. After removal of 2 bases from V and 1 base from J, the junction contained 3 bases not matched to a gene. In nucleotides, the CDR3 is TGCAGCGTTGAAACTAGCGGACTCCAAGAGACCCAGTACTTC. Translation: CSVETSGLQETQYF.